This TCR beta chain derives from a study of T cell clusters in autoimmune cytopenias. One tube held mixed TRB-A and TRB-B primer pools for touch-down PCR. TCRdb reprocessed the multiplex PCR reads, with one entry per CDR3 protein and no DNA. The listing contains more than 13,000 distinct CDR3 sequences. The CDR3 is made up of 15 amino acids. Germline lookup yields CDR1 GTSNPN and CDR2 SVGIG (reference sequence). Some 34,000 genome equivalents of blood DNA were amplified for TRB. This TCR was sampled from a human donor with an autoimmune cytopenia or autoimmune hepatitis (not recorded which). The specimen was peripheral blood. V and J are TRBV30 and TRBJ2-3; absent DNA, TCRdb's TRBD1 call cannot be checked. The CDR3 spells CAWSVKGSPADTQYF.